These T cell receptor beta chains were read from a single sample in a study of T cells after yellow fever vaccination. TCRdb re-derived calls from the 5' RACE reads in MiXCR, one entry per CDR3 protein. Of approximately 300,000 distinct CDR3 sequences in the sample, around 6.8% were seen once. The sequences come from PBMCs, collected more than 35 days after the first yellow fever vaccination. Source of these receptors: a man between 18 and 35 years old who received the YFV17D yellow fever vaccine. The CDR3 runs from the conserved cysteine through the conserved F or W. D genes are given only for firm matches. Size is omitted from some rows. Given values are once, few, many or a class for expanded clones.

cdr3_nt cdr3_aa j_call d_call clone_size v_call
TGCGCCAGCAGCCCCACAGGGGCCTCCTACAATGAGCAGTTCTTC CASSPTGASYNEQFF TRBJ2-1 TRBD1 many TRBV4-1
TGTGCCAGCAGCTTAGCGGGTTCGTCCGGTAGAAACACCATATATTTT CASSLAGSSGRNTIYF TRBJ1-3 - few TRBV7-9
TGTGCCAGCTCACCGGGGAGGGCGGTGAACACTGAAGCTTTCTTT CASSPGRAVNTEAFF TRBJ1-1 - few TRBV18
TGCGCCAGCAGCCAAGGTCCGACAGGGGGGAACACTGAAGCTTTCTTT CASSQGPTGGNTEAFF TRBJ1-1 TRBD1 few TRBV4-3
TGTGCCAGCAGTACCAACCACTTAAGGAGGGACAGGGGTGACATTCAGTACTTC CASSTNHLRRDRGDIQYF TRBJ2-4 TRBD1 - TRBV27
TGTGCCAGTAGTATTTCAAGACGGGCCGCCTACGAGCAGTACTTC CASSISRRAAYEQYF TRBJ2-7 - few TRBV19
TGCGCCAGCAGCTTGGAGCCTTTGAACACTGAAGCTTTCTTT CASSLEPLNTEAFF TRBJ1-1 - few TRBV5-1
TGTGCCAGCAGCAACGGGACTAGCGGGGCACTGTGGGATACGCAGTATTTT CASSNGTSGALWDTQYF TRBJ2-3 - few TRBV21-1
TGCAGCGTAGGTACAGGGAAAGAAGGTGGATGGGAGCAGTACTTC CSVGTGKEGGWEQYF TRBJ2-7 - - TRBV29-1
TGTGCCAGCTCCCTTCTCCCGGGACTACTCTCCTACAATGAGCAGTTCTTC CASSLLPGLLSYNEQFF TRBJ2-1 TRBD2 many TRBV6-4
TGTGCCAGCACCAACGAAGGGGGCGTAATTGCCGGGGAGCTGTTTTTT CASTNEGGVIAGELFF TRBJ2-2 TRBD1 - TRBV6-1
TGCGCCAGCAGCCCCCAAAAGGACCAAGGTTGGGAGACCCAGTACTTC CASSPQKDQGWETQYF TRBJ2-5 - few TRBV4-1
TGCGCCAGCAGCGGGGGACTAGCGGGGGCCGAGACCCAGTACTTC CASSGGLAGAETQYF TRBJ2-5 TRBD2 - TRBV5-1
TGTGCCAGCAGTGAAGCGCTTTTCCGTAGAAACTCTGGAAACACCATATATTTT CASSEALFRRNSGNTIYF TRBJ1-3 - few TRBV2
TGTGCCATCCAGGGACAGCTAGCGAACACTGAAGCTTTCTTT CAIQGQLANTEAFF TRBJ1-1 TRBD1 few TRBV10-3
TGTGCCAGCAGCCCGGGCATGGGACAGGCGAACACTGAAGCTTTCTTT CASSPGMGQANTEAFF TRBJ1-1 TRBD1 few TRBV7-9
TGCAGTGCTAGGTTCCCCAGCAGACGGGCATCTCTCCATTCACCCCTCCACTTT CSARFPSRRASLHSPLHF TRBJ1-6 - - TRBV20-1
TGTGCCAGCAGCTCCCCCCCAGGCAGGGGCGACTACAATGAGCAGTTCTTC CASSSPPGRGDYNEQFF TRBJ2-1 - - TRBV7-9
TGCGCCAGCAGCACTGGACTAGCGGGGAGAAGCTCCTACAATGAGCAGTTCTTC CASSTGLAGRSSYNEQFF TRBJ2-1 TRBD2 many TRBV5-1
TGTGCCAGTAAGGACAGGCTGATAGAAAAACTGTTTTTT CASKDRLIEKLFF TRBJ1-4 TRBD1 - TRBV19
TGTGCCACCAGCAGAGATCCAACTAGCGGGGGGGCGGGGCAGTTCTTC CATSRDPTSGGAGQFF TRBJ2-1 TRBD2 - TRBV15
TGCGCCAGCAGCTTGGGGACTCAGGCGGATACGCAGTATTTT CASSLGTQADTQYF TRBJ2-3 - many TRBV5-1
TGCGCCAGCAGCTTGGTAGCCCCCTACGAGCAGTACTTC CASSLVAPYEQYF TRBJ2-7 - many TRBV5-1
TGCAGTGCTTACCGGGACCGTAACACTGAAGCTTTCTTT CSAYRDRNTEAFF TRBJ1-1 - few TRBV20-1
TGCAGCGTCCACGCCGGGACAGGGCACACTGAAGCTTTCTTT CSVHAGTGHTEAFF TRBJ1-1 TRBD1 few TRBV29-1
TGCGCCAGCGGACAGGGGGACAGTGAAAAACTGTTTTTT CASGQGDSEKLFF TRBJ1-4 TRBD1 few TRBV5-1
TGTGCCAGCGGGACGGGACCCAATGAGCAGTTCTTC CASGTGPNEQFF TRBJ2-1 - few TRBV12-3/TRBV12-4
TGCAGTGCTAGTCGGGGGAGCGAGCAGTACTTC CSASRGSEQYF TRBJ2-7 - many TRBV20-1
TGTGCCAGCAGCGGCCGGACAGGTGGAGGCACAGATACGCAGTATTTT CASSGRTGGGTDTQYF TRBJ2-3 TRBD1 - TRBV9
TGTGCCAGCAGCTTAACAGGGCAAACAACTGAAGCTTTCTTT CASSLTGQTTEAFF TRBJ1-1 - - TRBV7-2
TGCGCCAGCAGCCAAGAACCCACAGACTCTCAGCCCCAGCATTTT CASSQEPTDSQPQHF TRBJ1-5 - - TRBV4-3
TGTGCCAGCAGCCCTACCCCCGTTAGCAACAGTAAATACAATGAGCAGTTCTTC CASSPTPVSNSKYNEQFF TRBJ2-1 - few TRBV11-2
TGTGCCAGCAGCCGAGGGGGGGCCTTGTGGCAGTTCTTC CASSRGGALWQFF TRBJ2-1 - many TRBV12-3/TRBV12-4
TGCGCCAGCAGCCAGATGCAGGAATTCTCCTACGAGCAGTACTTC CASSQMQEFSYEQYF TRBJ2-7 - - TRBV4-3
TGTGCCAGCAGCCCTGGGCCAGACGATCCTGAAGCTTTCTTT CASSPGPDDPEAFF TRBJ1-1 - - TRBV7-6
TGTGCCACCACCCAAACAGGGGACCTCCAAGAGACCCAGTACTTC CATTQTGDLQETQYF TRBJ2-5 TRBD1 - TRBV3-1
TGTGCCATCAACCAGGACGCCGCCTACGAGCAGTACTTC CAINQDAAYEQYF TRBJ2-7 - once TRBV10-3
TGTGCCAGCAGCCAAGATCCGGGCGATGTGGAGTTCTTC CASSQDPGDVEFF TRBJ2-1 - - TRBV14
TGTGCCAGCACCGGGGACAGGGGGATTCTACGAGGAGCCAAAAACATTCAGTACTTC CASTGDRGILRGAKNIQYF TRBJ2-4 TRBD1 few TRBV2
TGTGCCAGCAGCCGCGTTACCACGGGGGTCACTAATGAAAAACTGTTTTTT CASSRVTTGVTNEKLFF TRBJ1-4 - few TRBV13
TGTGCCAGCAGGCCCCGGTTCCCTGGGGCCAACGTCCTGACTTTC CASRPRFPGANVLTF TRBJ2-6 - - TRBV6-2/TRBV6-3
TGTGCCTCCCCCGGGACTAGCGGGGTTTACAATGAGCAGTTCTTC CASPGTSGVYNEQFF TRBJ2-1 TRBD2 - TRBV30
TGTGCCAGCAGCTTCCGGGGGGATAGCTCCTACGAGCAGTACTTC CASSFRGDSSYEQYF TRBJ2-7 TRBD2 - TRBV7-2